This is a list of T cell receptor beta chains from one sample in a study of T cell responses to AZD1222 COVID-19 vaccine. The table came from immunoSEQ multiplex PCR; TCRdb's copy has only in-frame clones and leaves some out. The sample has 150,000 to 200,000 clones, 87% seen once; the top ten hold over 1%. Sequenced here: peripheral blood, sampled 28 days after the second AZD1222 dose. Receptor source: an adult who received the AZD1222 COVID-19 vaccine. Both conserved end residues are part of each CDR3.

v_call: TRBV27
j_call: TRBJ1-1
cdr3_aa: CASDRDSEMNTEAFF

v_call: TRBV5-6
j_call: TRBJ1-2
cdr3_aa: CASSFRDRVLRGYTF

v_call: TRBV11-3
j_call: TRBJ2-2
cdr3_aa: CASSFNGELFF

v_call: TRBV2
j_call: TRBJ1-2
cdr3_aa: CASSSDGSVGGYTF

v_call: TRBV30
j_call: TRBJ2-1
cdr3_aa: CAWSVPYPILPYNEQFF

v_call: TRBV7-9
j_call: TRBJ1-2
cdr3_aa: CASRTSGTAGGYTF

v_call: TRBV7-8
j_call: TRBJ2-3
cdr3_aa: CASSRTGGGTDTQYF

v_call: TRBV29-1
j_call: TRBJ2-5
cdr3_aa: CSGEGAGETQYF

v_call: TRBV11-3
j_call: TRBJ1-3
cdr3_aa: CASLNTGKRNSGNTIYF

v_call: TRBV21-1
j_call: TRBJ2-7
cdr3_aa: CASTQGIVAYEQYF

v_call: TRBV6-2/TRBV6-3
j_call: TRBJ2-2
cdr3_aa: CASSLPLIRRPSGQNTGELFF

v_call: TRBV19
j_call: TRBJ1-5
cdr3_aa: CASSNPLGTASNQPQHF

v_call: TRBV9
j_call: TRBJ2-1
cdr3_aa: CASNPDRGRNEQFF

v_call: TRBV7-9
j_call: TRBJ1-4
cdr3_aa: CASSLTGHINEKLFF

v_call: TRBV19
j_call: TRBJ1-3
cdr3_aa: CASTPGAGNTIYF